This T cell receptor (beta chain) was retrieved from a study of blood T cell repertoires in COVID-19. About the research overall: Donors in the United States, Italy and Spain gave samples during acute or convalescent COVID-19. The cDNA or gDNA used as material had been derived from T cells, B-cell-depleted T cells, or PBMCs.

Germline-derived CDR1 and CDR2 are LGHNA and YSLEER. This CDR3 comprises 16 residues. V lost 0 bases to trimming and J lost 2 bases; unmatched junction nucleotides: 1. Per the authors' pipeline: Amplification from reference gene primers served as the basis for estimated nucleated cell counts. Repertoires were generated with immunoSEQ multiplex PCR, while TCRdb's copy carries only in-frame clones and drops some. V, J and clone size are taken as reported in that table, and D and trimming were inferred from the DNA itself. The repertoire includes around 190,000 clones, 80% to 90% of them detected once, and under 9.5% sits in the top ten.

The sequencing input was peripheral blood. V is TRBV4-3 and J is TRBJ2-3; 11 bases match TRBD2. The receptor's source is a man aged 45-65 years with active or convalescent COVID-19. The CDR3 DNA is TGCGCCAGCAGCCAAGAGGGACTAGCGGCCACAGATACGCAGTATTTT. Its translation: CASSQEGLAATDTQYF.